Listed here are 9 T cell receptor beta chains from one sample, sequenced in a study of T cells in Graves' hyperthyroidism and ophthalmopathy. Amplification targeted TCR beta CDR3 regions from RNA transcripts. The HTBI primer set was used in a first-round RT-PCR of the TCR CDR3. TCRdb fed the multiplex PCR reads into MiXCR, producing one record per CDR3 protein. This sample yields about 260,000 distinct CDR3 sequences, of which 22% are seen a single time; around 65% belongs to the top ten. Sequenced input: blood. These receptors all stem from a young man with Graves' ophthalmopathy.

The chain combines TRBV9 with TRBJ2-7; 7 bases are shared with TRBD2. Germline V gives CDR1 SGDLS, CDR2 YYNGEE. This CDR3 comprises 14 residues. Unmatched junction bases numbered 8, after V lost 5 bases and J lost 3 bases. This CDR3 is CASRGGESVYEQYF. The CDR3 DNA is TGTGCCAGCAGGGGGGGGGAGTCCGTCTACGAGCAGTACTTC. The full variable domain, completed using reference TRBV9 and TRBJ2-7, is DSGVTQTPKHLITATGQRVTLRCSPRSGDLSVYWYQQSLDQGLQFLIQYYNGEERAKGNILERFSAQQFPDLHSELNLSSLELGDSALYFCASRGGESVYEQYFGPGTRLTVT.

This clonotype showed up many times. The CDR3 DNA reads as TGTGCCAGCAGTTTAACAGGGGCTAGACTAAAAATAAGCTCCTACAATGAGCAGTTCTTC. Its protein is CASSLTGARLKISSYNEQFF. This chain links TRBV28 with TRBJ2-1; 7 bases fit TRBD1. With 2 bases clipped from V and 0 bases from J, the junction kept 16 bases outside the gene matches. The CDR3 has 20 residues. CDR1 and CDR2 (germline): MDHEN, SYDVKM.

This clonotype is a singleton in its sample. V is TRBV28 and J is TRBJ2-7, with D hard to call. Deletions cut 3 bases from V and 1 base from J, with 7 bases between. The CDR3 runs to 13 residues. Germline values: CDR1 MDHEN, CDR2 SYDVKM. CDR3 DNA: TGTGCCAGCAGTTTTCCAGCTTCCTACGAGCAGTACTTC. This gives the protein CASSFPASYEQYF. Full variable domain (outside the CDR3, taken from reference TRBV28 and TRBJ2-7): DVKVTQSSRYLVKRTGEKVFLECVQDMDHENMFWYRQDPGLGLRLIYFSYDVKMKEKGDIPEGYSVSREKKERFSLILESASTNQTSMYLCASSFPASYEQYFGPGTRLTVT.

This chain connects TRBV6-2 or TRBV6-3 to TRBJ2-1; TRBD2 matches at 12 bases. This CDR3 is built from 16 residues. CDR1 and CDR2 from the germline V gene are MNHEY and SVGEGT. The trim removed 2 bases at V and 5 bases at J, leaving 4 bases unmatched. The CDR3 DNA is TGTGCCAGCAGTTACCCGGGACTAGCGGGCCACAATGAGCAGTTCTTC. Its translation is CASSYPGLAGHNEQFF.

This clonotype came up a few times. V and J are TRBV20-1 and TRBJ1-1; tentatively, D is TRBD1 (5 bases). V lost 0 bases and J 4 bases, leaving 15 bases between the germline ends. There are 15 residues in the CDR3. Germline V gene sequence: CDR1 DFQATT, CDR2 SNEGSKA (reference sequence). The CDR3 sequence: CSARDRPGRGTEAFF. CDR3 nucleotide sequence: TGCAGTGCTAGAGATCGCCCGGGTAGGGGCACTGAAGCTTTCTTT.

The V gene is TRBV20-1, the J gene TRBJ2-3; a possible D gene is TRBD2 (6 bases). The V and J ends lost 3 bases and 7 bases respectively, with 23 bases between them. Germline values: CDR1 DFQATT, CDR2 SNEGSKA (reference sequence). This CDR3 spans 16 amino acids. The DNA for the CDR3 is TGCAGTGCTAGTCTCCGATCGGGGGATAGTGTATATACGCAGTATTTT. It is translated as CSASLRSGDSVYTQYF.

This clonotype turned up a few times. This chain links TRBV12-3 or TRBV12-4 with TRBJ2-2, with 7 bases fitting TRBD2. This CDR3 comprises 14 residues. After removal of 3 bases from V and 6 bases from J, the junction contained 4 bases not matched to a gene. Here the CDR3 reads CASSLWLAAGELFF. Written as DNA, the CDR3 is TGTGCCAGCAGTTTGTGGCTAGCGGCCGGGGAGCTGTTTTTT.

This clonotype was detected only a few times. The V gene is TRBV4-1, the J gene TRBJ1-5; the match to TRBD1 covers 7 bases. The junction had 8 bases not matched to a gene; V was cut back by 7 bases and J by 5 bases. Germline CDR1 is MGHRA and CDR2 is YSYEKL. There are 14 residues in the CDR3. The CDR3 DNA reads TGCGCCAGCAAACCTCAGGGGGGCGATCAGCCCCAGCATTTT. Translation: CASKPQGGDQPQHF.

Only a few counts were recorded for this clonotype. CDR3 in amino acids: CASTSGTIDTQYF. The CDR3 region has the DNA TGTGCCAGCACATCCGGGACCATAGATACGCAGTATTTT. V gene TRBV19 combines with J gene TRBJ2-3; D could derive from TRBD1 or TRBD2 (5 bases each). V was shortened by 9 bases and J by 5 bases, with 15 bases between the two germline ends. CDR1 LNHDA and CDR2 SQIVND come from the germline V gene (reference sequence). The CDR3 runs 13 residues.